This T cell receptor beta chain was sequenced in a study of shared clonotypes between healthy human individuals. Across the whole study: CD4 naive and CD4 memory each took three plates per donor, while CD8 naive took two and CD8 memory one.

The CDR3 covers 10 residues. Trimming took 6 bases from V and 7 from J, leaving 7 bases between them. Germline CDR1 and CDR2: SQVTM and ANQGSEA. Data came from immunoSEQ multiplex PCR; TCRdb stores just in-frame clones and leaves some out. The sample includes nearly 600,000 clones, nearly 97% seen only once; the top ten take less than 0.13%. Worth noting for this clone: The antigen is unknown.

Study-level results: Sampling included only blood; tissue repertoires likely differ.

Naive CD8 cells, CD45RO-negative and positively selected for CCR7, excluded terminally differentiated effector memory CD45RA+ cells. The sample comprised naive CD8+ T cells sorted from blood. The V gene is TRBV29-1, the J gene TRBJ2-1; D remains unclear. The receptor was derived from a woman in her 30s in good health. Here the CDR3 DNA reads TGCAGCGTAGAGCAAAATGAGCAGTTCTTC. Translating it yields CSVEQNEQFF.